What follows is one T cell receptor beta chain and its context. Antigen: not known. The sample is drawn from a study of neurological immune-mediated disorders. Overall study findings and caveats: TCR-beta repertoires seemed private in all groups, with no expanded CDR3 amino acid sequences shared.

Indicated time point: longitudinal time-point 1 (baseline). Unsorted libraries were generated from 2 million PBMCs held at -80 degrees C. 5'RACE employing 10-nucleotide random UMIs yielded the cDNA. In each sequencing run, over 180 million TCR-beta sequences were generated from 15-18 subjects. Using its own MiXCR run on the 5' RACE reads, TCRdb lists one record per CDR3 protein. The repertoire consists of some 77,000 distinct CDR3 sequences, with roughly an eighth occurring once and the leading ten covering 4.6%. CDR3 length: 16 amino acids. Germline CDR1 is ENHRY and CDR2 is SYGVKD. With 4 bases removed from V and 2 bases from J, the gap between germline ends came to 17 bases.

The V gene is TRBV10-3, the J gene TRBJ2-5; a possible D gene is TRBD1 (7 bases). This TCR came from a female donor with HTLV-1-associated myelopathy (HAM/TSP). The sequenced sample was PBMCs. The CDR3 DNA is TGTGCCATCAGTGTGCAGGGGGGATCACAACAAGAGACCCAGTACTTC. Protein product: CAISVQGGSQQETQYF.